This T cell receptor (beta chain) was sequenced in a study of beta chain features in type 1 diabetes (dated by TCRdb to the late 2010s). Regarding the study in general: No differences in mean age, gender distribution, total cell number or subset yield were found between patients and healthy donors. A total of roughly 99 million sorted cells were examined across all samples, and the number of cells per subset was strongly correlated with RNA yield. The study compared TCRB repertoires of sorted circulating CD4+ T cell subsets between recently diagnosed type 1 diabetes patients and matched healthy donors. Naive and central memory subsets were obtained from all 28 donors, but regulatory and stem cell-like memory subsets were isolated from only 8 patients and roughly 8 healthy donors.

The germline V gene gives CDR1 as MDHEN and CDR2 as SYDVKM. The CDR3 holds 14 amino acids from the cysteine to the phenylalanine. Only the CDR3 part of the read is kept: 42 bases, read in frame from the first base. A distance of 10 bases separates the germline ends of V and J, which lose 4 bases and 0 bases respectively. Broader findings and caveats from the paper: In all four CD4+ subsets, TCRB CDR3 length was moderately but significantly shorter in type 1 diabetes patients. Shorter templates might have been favored by PCR, but patient and control samples were amplified and corrected together, so both groups would have been affected equally by any skew. The naive, central memory and regulatory TCRB repertoires appeared to resemble one another more closely among patients than among healthy donors. Only small numbers of individuals were included in the HLA sub-analyses, which left unresolved whether HLA type had any influence on TCRB rearrangement. Because cDNA was sequenced instead of genomic DNA, activated cells with high expression could be over-represented, although the groups did not differ in activation or CD3 levels. At VDJ recombination sites, type 1 diabetes patients had fewer insertions and more deleted nucleotides, which implies abnormalities in thymic rearrangement.

Each donor gave one peripheral blood draw, roughly 120 mL on average, collected into heparinised tubes. A BD FACSAria II and a panel including CD45RO, CCR7, CD25, CD127, CD95 and CD27 were used to sort naive, central memory, regulatory and stem cell-like memory CD4+ T cells. All sorted populations exceeded 98% purity. PBMCs were separated immediately by Lymphoprep density gradient centrifugation and were stained directly, without being cultured. To minimize batch effects, samples were stained and sorted in pairs, one healthy donor with one patient per experiment. A note on this clone: Its antigen specificity is not known. No per-base quality is available; no much larger clone lies one base away.

The entire amount of isolated RNA was reverse transcribed using the High Capacity cDNA Reverse Transcription Kit, so the sequenced TCRB transcripts were expressed ones. Deep immunoSEQ sequencing was performed on naive, central memory and regulatory T cell samples, with an average of roughly 3.3 million total reads per sample. Sorted cells were lysed in RLT buffer and RNA was extracted with DNase-treated RNeasy Micro or Mini kits, depending on cell number. To prevent cross-contamination, every cell subset was processed on its own, while patient and healthy donor samples were processed together. The immunoSEQ multiplex PCR was used to amplify TCRB sequences from cDNA, generating 87-bp fragments that spanned the CDR3 region. Amplicons were sequenced on the Illumina HiSeq platform. In the paper's pipeline: PCR bias was computationally corrected using synthetic template baselines, reads within Hamming distance 2 were collapsed, and singletons that could not be merged were discarded. Reads were aligned to IMGT to assign V, D and J genes, CDR3 length, and insertions or deletions at six rearrangement sites. Within each subset, clonotype counts were normalized to sorted cell number, and only after that were true diversity and Gini coefficients computed with the tcR R package. The overlap coefficient, calculated on TCRB nucleotide sequences, was used to quantify repertoire sharing. What TCRdb holds here is the immuneACCESS table cut down to in-frame rearrangements. Part of the clones is not present; checked against another copy, under half of the missing clones reflect an unresolved V gene, and the others are unexplained. D and trimming were read from the DNA, whereas the V and J calls and clone size are those reported in that table. Across this sample there are about 150,000 clones, with 11% seen only once. The ten largest clones add up to around 2% of the sample.

This TCR was recovered from a man aged 18 to 29 in good health. This chain joins TRBV28 to TRBJ2-7; the D gene remains uncertain. The sequenced sample consisted of central memory CD4+ T cells from blood. CDR3 loop: CASSWTGSSYEQYF. The sequenced DNA: TGTGCCAGCAGTTGGACGGGCAGCTCCTACGAGCAGTACTTC.